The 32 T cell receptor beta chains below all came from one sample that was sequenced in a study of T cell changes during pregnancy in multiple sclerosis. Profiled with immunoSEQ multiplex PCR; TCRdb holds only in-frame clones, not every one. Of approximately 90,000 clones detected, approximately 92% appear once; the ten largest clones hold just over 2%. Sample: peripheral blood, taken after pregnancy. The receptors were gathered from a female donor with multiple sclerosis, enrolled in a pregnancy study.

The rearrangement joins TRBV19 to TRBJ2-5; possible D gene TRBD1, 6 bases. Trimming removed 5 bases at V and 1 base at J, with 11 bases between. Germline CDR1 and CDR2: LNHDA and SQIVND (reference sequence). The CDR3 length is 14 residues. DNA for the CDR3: TGTGCCAGTAGTCCAGCGGACAGCCAAGAGACCCAGTACTTC. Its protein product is CASSPADSQETQYF.

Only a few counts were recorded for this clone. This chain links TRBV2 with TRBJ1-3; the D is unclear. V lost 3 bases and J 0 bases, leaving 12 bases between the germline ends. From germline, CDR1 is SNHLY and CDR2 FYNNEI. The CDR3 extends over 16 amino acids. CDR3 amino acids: CASSEPLATSGNTIYF. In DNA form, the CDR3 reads TGTGCCAGCAGTGAGCCCTTGGCAACCTCTGGAAACACCATATATTTT.

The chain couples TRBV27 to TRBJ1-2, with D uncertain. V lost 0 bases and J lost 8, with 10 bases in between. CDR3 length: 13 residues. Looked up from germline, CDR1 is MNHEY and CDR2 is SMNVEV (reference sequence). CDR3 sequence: CASSLSSVRGYTF. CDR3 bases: TGTGCCAGCAGTTTATCATCGGTACGCGGCTACACCTTC.

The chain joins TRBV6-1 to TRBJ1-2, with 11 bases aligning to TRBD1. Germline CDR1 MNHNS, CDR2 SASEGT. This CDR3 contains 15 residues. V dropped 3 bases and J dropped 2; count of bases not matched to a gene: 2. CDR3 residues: CASSDRTGGNYGYTF. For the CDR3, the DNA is TGTGCCAGCAGTGACCGGACAGGGGGCAACTATGGCTACACCTTC.

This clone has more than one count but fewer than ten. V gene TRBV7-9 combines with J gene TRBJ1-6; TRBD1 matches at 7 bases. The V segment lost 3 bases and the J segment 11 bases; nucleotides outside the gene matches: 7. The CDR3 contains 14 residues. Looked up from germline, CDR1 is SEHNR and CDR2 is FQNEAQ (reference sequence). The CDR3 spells CASSFGQVRPPLHF. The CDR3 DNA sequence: TGTGCCAGCAGCTTCGGACAGGTCCGGCCACCCCTCCACTTT.

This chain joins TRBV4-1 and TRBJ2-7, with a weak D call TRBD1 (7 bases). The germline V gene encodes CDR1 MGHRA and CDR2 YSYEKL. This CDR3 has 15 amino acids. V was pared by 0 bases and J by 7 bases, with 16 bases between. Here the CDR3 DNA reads TGCGCCAGCAGCCAAGATCAGGCAGGGGGGAAGGAGCAGTACTTC. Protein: CASSQDQAGGKEQYF.

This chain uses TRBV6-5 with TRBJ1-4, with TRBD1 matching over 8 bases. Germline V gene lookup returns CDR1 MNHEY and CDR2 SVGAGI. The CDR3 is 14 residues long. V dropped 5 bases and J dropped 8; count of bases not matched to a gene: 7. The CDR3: CASSGGAGGEKLFF. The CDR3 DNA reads TGTGCCAGCAGTGGAGGGGCAGGGGGCGAAAAACTGTTTTTT.

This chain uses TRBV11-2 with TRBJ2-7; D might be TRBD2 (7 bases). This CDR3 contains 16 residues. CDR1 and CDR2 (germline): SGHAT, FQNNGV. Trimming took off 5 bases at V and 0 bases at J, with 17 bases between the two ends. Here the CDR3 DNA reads TGTGCCAGCAGCCCACTGGGGGGGCCTAGCTCCTACGAGCAGTACTTC. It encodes CASSPLGGPSSYEQYF. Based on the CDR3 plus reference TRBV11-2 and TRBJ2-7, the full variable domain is EAGVAQSPRYKIIEKRQSVAFWCNPISGHATLYWYQQILGQGPKLLIQFQNNGVVDDSQLPKDRFSAERLKGVDSTLKIQPAKLEDSAVYLCASSPLGGPSSYEQYFGPGTRLTVT.

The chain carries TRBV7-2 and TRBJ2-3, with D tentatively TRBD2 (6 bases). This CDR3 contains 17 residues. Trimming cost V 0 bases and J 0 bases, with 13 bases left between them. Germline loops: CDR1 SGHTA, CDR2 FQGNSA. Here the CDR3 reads CASSLARGTASTDTQYF. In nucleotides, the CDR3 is TGTGCCAGCAGCTTAGCGCGAGGGACTGCTAGCACAGATACGCAGTATTTT. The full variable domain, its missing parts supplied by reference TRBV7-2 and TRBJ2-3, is GAGVSQSPSNKVTEKGKDVELRCDPISGHTALYWYRQSLGQGLEFLIYFQGNSAPDKSGLPSDRFSAERTGGSVSTLTIQRTQQEDSAVYLCASSLARGTASTDTQYFGPGTRLTVL.

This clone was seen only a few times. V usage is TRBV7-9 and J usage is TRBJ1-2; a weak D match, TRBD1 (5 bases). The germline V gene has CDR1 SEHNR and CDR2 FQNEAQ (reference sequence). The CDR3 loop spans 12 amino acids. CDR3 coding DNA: TGTGCGGGCAGGGATACCACCTATGGCTACACCTTC. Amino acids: CAGRDTTYGYTF.

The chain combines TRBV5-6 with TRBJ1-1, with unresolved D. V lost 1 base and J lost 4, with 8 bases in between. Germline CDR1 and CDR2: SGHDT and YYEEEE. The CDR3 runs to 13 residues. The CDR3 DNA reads TGTGCCAGCAGCTTGTCCGGGGTCACTGAAGCTTTCTTT. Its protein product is CASSLSGVTEAFF.

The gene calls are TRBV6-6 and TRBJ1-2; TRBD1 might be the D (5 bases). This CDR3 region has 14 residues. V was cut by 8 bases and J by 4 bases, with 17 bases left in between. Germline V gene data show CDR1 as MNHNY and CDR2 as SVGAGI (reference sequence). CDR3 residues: CASGNRSMGYGYTF. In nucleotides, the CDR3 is TGTGCCAGCGGCAACAGGTCGATGGGCTATGGCTACACCTTC.

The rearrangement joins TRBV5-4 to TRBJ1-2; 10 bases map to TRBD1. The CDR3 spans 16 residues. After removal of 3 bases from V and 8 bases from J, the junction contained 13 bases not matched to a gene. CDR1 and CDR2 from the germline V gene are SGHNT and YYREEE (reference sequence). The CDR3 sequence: CASSSETGGAWEGYTF. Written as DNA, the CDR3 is TGTGCCAGCAGCTCGGAGACAGGGGGCGCTTGGGAAGGCTACACCTTC.

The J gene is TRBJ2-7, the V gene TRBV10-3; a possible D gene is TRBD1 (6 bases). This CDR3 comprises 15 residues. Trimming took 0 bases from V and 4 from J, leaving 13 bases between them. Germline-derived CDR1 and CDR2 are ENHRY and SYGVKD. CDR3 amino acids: CAISESGQPDYEQYF. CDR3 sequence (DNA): TGTGCCATCAGTGAGTCAGGACAGCCGGATTACGAGCAGTACTTC.

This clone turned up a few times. The CDR3 is CASSDSLAAYNEQFF. DNA for the CDR3: TGTGCCAGCAGTGATTCCCTAGCGGCCTACAATGAGCAGTTCTTC. This chain links TRBV25-1 with TRBJ2-1, with 7 bases aligning to TRBD2. The CDR3 has 15 residues. Germline V gene data show CDR1 as MGHDK and CDR2 as SYGVNS. V was clipped by 3 bases and J by 2 bases; unmatched bases: 4.

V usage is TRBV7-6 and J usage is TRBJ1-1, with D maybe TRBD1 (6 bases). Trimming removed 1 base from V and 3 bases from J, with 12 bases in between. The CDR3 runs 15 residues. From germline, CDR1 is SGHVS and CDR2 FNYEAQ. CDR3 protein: CASSLELGADTEAFF. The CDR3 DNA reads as TGTGCCAGCAGCTTAGAATTGGGGGCGGACACTGAAGCTTTCTTT.

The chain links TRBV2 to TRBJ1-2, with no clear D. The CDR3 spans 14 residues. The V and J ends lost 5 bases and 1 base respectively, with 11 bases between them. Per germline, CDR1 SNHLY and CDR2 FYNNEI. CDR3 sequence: CASSWLDINYGYTF. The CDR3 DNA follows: TGTGCCAGCAGTTGGCTCGACATTAACTATGGCTACACCTTC.

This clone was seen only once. CDR3 in amino acids: CASSLNGQNTGELFF. The DNA for the CDR3 is TGTGCCAGCAGCTTGAATGGACAGAACACCGGGGAGCTGTTTTTT. This rearrangement joins TRBV5-8 to TRBJ2-2; D possibly corresponds to TRBD1 (5 bases). Germline CDR1 SGHTS, CDR2 YDEGEE. V gave up 1 base and J gave up 1 base, with 8 bases separating them. The length of the CDR3 is 15 residues.

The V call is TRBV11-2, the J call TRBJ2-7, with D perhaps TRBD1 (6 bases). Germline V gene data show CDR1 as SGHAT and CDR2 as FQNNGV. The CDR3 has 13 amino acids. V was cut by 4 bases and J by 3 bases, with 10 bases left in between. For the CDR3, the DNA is TGTGCCAGCAGCTGGGACATCCGCTACGAGCAGTACTTC. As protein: CASSWDIRYEQYF.

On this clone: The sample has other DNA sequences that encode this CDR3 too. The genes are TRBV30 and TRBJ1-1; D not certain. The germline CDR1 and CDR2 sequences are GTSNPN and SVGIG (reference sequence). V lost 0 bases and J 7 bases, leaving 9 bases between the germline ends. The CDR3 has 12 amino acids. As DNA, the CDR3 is TGTGCCTGGAGTGTCTCGGGGATTGAAGCTTTCTTT. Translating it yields CAWSVSGIEAFF.

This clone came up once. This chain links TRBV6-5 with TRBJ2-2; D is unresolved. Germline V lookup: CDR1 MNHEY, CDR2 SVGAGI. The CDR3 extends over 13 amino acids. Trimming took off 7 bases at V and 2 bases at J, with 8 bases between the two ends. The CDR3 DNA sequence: TGTGCCAGCACGCAGCGAAACACCGGGGAGCTGTTTTTT. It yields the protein CASTQRNTGELFF.

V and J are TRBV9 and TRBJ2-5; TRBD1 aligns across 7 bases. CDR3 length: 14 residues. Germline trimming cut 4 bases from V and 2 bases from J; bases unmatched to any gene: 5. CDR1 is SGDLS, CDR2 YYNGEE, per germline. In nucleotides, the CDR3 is TGTGCCAGCAGCCCCCGACAGGGACAAGAGACCCAGTACTTC. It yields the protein CASSPRQGQETQYF.

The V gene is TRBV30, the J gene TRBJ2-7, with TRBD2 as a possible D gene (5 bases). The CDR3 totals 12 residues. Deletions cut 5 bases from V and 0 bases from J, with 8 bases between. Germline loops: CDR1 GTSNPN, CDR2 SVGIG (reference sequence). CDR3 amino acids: CAWRRDSYEQYF. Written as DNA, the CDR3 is TGTGCCTGGCGCCGGGACTCCTACGAGCAGTACTTC.

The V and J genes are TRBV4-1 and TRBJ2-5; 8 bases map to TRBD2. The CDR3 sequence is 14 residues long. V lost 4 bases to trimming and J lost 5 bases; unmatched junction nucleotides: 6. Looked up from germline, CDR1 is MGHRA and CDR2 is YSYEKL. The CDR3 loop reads CASSPPGLEETQYF. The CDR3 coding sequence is TGCGCCAGCAGCCCGCCGGGACTAGAGGAGACCCAGTACTTC.

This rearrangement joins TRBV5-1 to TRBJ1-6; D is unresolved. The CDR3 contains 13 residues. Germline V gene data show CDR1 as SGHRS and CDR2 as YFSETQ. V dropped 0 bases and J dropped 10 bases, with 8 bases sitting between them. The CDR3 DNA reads TGCGCCAGCAGCTTGGAGTCTAGATCACCCCTCCACTTT. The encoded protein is CASSLESRSPLHF.

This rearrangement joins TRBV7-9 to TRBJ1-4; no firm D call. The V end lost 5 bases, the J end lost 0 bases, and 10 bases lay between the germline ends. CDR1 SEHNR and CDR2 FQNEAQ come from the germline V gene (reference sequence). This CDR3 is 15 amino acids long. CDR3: CASSPFGATNEKLFF. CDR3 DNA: TGTGCCAGCAGCCCGTTCGGTGCAACTAATGAAAAACTGTTTTTT. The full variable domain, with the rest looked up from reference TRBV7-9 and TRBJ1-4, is DTGVSQNPRHKITKRGQNVTFRCDPISEHNRLYWYRQTLGQGPEFLTYFQNEAQLEKSRLLSDRFSAERPKGSFSTLEIQRTEQGDSAMYLCASSPFGATNEKLFFGSGTQLSVL.

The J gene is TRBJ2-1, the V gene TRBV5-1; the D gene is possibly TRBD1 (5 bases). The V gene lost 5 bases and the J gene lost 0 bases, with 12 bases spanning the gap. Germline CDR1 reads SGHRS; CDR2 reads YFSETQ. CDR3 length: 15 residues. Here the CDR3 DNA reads TGCGCCAGCAGTATTCAGGGAAACTCCTACAATGAGCAGTTCTTC. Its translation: CASSIQGNSYNEQFF.

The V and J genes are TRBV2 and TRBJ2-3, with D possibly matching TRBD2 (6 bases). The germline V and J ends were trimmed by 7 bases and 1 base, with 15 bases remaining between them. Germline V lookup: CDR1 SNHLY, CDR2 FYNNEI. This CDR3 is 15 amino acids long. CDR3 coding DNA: TGTGCCAGCAAGTTTTTGGCTAGCGGCACAGATACGCAGTATTTT. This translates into CASKFLASGTDTQYF. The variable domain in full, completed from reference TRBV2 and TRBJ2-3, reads EPEVTQTPSHQVTQMGQEVILRCVPISNHLYFYWYRQILGQKVEFLVSFYNNEISEKSEIFDDQFSVERPDGSNFTLKIRSTKLEDSAMYFCASKFLASGTDTQYFGPGTRLTVL.

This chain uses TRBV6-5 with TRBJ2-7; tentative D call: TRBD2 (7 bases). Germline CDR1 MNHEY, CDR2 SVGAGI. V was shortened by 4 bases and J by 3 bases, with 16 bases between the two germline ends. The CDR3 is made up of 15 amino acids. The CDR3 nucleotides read TGTGCCAGCAGTTCGCCCGGGGGGCGAAGCTACGAGCAGTACTTC. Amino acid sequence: CASSSPGGRSYEQYF.

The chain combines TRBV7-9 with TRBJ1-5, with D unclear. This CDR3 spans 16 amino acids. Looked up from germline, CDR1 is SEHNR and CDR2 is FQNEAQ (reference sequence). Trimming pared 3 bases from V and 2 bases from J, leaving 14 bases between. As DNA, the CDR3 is TGTGCCAGCAGCTTTTTTGGAGTGCTCGGCAATCAGCCCCAGCATTTT. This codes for CASSFFGVLGNQPQHF.

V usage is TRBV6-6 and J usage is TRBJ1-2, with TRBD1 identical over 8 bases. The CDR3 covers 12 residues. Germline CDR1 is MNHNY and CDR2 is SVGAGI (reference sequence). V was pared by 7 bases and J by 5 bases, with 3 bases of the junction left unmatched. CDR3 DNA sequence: TGTGCCAGCACCGGGACAGGATATGGCTACACCTTC. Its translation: CASTGTGYGYTF.

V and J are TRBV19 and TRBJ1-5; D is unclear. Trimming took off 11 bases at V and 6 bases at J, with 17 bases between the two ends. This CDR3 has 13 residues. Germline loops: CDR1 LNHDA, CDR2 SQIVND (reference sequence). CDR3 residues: CAGARQEGQPQHF. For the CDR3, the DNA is TGTGCCGGCGCACGACAAGAAGGTCAGCCCCAGCATTTT.